This T cell receptor (beta chain) is drawn from a study of long-term antiretroviral therapy in people with HIV. Study-wide results and caveats: Controls exceeded HIV repertoires in CDR3 length range. Subsequent to ART, diversity was augmented yet persisted below that of transplant donor controls. Within the repertoire, clones expanded before ART were dominant at all time points.

Details on this clone: What it binds is not known.

The germline V gene has CDR1 MNHEY and CDR2 SVGAGI. The CDR3 extends over 15 amino acids. The V end was cut by 0 bases, the J end by 1 base, with 7 bases between. Survey-level immunoSEQ v3.0 assays were run. The data were produced by immunoSEQ multiplex PCR, yet TCRdb's version contains in-frame clones alone and is incomplete. Here the sample spans 15,000 to 20,000 clones, roughly 79% being singletons. Specimens retained about 0.95-11 million cryopreserved PBMC preceding DNA extraction. The sequencing here drew on unsorted PBMCs, taken 2.2 years after starting antiretroviral therapy. The TCR was taken from a man aged 50 to 59 with HIV. The V gene is TRBV6-5, the J gene TRBJ2-1; D unresolved. The CDR3 bases are TGTGCCAGCAGTTACTCCGGGCCGTCCTACAATGAGCAGTTCTTC. It specifies CASSYSGPSYNEQFF.